One sample yielded the 2 T cell receptor beta chains listed below, sequenced in a study of T cell responses to AZD1222 COVID-19 vaccine. Assay: immunoSEQ multiplex PCR; the TCRdb copy retains only in-frame clones and omits some. The table lists about 150,000 clones, roughly nine tenths of them singletons. The starting material was peripheral blood, obtained on day 0 of AZD1222 vaccination. These receptors were obtained from an adult in good health.

This chain joins TRBV7-9 and TRBJ2-7; D is undetermined. The CDR3 consists of 12 residues. Trimming pared 4 bases from V and 2 bases from J, leaving 6 bases between. Germline V gives CDR1 SEHNR, CDR2 FQNEAQ (reference sequence). The CDR3 protein is CASSSIAYEQYF. CDR3 sequence (DNA): TGTGCCAGCAGCTCAATCGCCTACGAGCAGTACTTC.

The chain couples TRBV6-5 to TRBJ2-3, with a possible D match to TRBD1 (6 bases). The CDR3 has 15 residues. V gave up 0 bases and J gave up 0 bases, with 7 bases separating them. Germline CDR1 and CDR2: MNHEY and SVGAGI. The CDR3 protein is CASSYSGASTDTQYF. The CDR3 nucleotides read TGTGCCAGCAGTTACTCGGGGGCTAGCACAGATACGCAGTATTTT.